Below, one T cell receptor beta chain is given with its context. Antigen specificity is unknown. The entry originates in a study of T cells after yellow fever vaccination. Study overall: Fractions of low cell number were prepared using SMART-Seq v4 Ultra Low Input.

The 5'RACE template-switching step produced TCR cDNA and added a universal primer site and UMIs. MiXCR, run by TCRdb on the 5' RACE reads, gives a single entry per CDR3 protein. The sample records about 320,000 distinct CDR3 sequences, around 10% being singletons. Findings of the study overall: Among all clonotypes, a small share was observed in both CD4 and CD8 compartments. Reappearance after the booster was seen for most primary-vaccination clones, at 96% CD4 and roughly 90% CD8.

Sequencing used CD4+ T cells sorted from PBMCs, obtained 45 days after the yellow fever booster vaccination. This receptor was taken from a man younger than 35 who received the YFV17D yellow fever vaccine.

Written as DNA, the CDR3 is TGTGCCAGCAGTTTAACGTCCGCCAGGAATTCACCCCTCCACTTT. It specifies CASSLTSARNSPLHF. The genes are TRBV28 and TRBJ1-6; D unresolved. Trimming removed 2 bases from V and 7 bases from J, with 12 bases in between. CDR3 length: 15 amino acids. Germline CDR1 reads MDHEN; CDR2 reads SYDVKM.